What follows are 32 T cell receptor beta chains derived from one specimen sequenced in a study of cytomegalovirus exposure and HLA in healthy donors. The method was immunoSEQ multiplex PCR; TCRdb's version includes in-frame clones alone and lacks a portion of them. The profile covers roughly 220,000 clones, with 65% to 85% appearing a single time and roughly 13% taken by the ten largest. The sequencing input was PBMCs. The receptors were sampled from a woman in her twenties or thirties in good health and CMV-seropositive.

This sequence joins TRBV4-1 and TRBJ2-1, with D uncertain. CDR1 is MGHRA and CDR2 is YSYEKL in the germline V gene. Deletions cut 1 base from V and 9 bases from J, with 25 bases between. This CDR3 is built from 18 residues. The CDR3 protein is CASSQVRPLGPLLSEQFF. CDR3 DNA sequence: TGCGCCAGCAGCCAAGTGAGACCTCTAGGGCCCTTACTAAGTGAGCAGTTCTTC.

The J gene is TRBJ2-1, the V gene TRBV2; 12 bases are a match to TRBD2. The V gene end was trimmed by 7 bases and the J gene end by 7 bases; junction bases not matched to a gene: 8. This CDR3 is 15 amino acids long. CDR1 SNHLY and CDR2 FYNNEI come from the germline V gene. For the CDR3, the DNA is TGTGCCAGCATTTACCTTACTAGCGGGGGGAATGAGCAGTTCTTC. It encodes CASIYLTSGGNEQFF.

This clone turned up a few times. The chain couples TRBV15 to TRBJ1-1; 8 bases agree with TRBD1. This CDR3 has 15 amino acids. CDR1 is LNHNV and CDR2 is YYDKDF in the germline V gene (reference sequence). Germline trimming cut 3 bases from V and 7 bases from J; bases unmatched to any gene: 10. DNA of the CDR3: TGTGCCACCAGCAGGGGGACAGGTGTAGGAGATGAAGCTTTCTTT. Translated, it gives CATSRGTGVGDEAFF.

Comments on this clone: One junction end disagrees with the germline gene, perhaps due to a read error. The chain links TRBV7-7 to TRBJ1-5; the D gene is possibly TRBD1 (5 bases). The CDR3 spans 14 residues. Looked up from germline, CDR1 is SSHAT and CDR2 is FNYEAQ (reference sequence). Here the CDR3 reads CASSLCGGNQPQHF. The DNA for the CDR3 is TGTGCTAGCAGCTTATGTGGGGGGAATCAGCCCCAGCATTTT.

This clone was picked up a small number of times. The genes are TRBV27 and TRBJ1-2; no firm D call. Per germline, CDR1 MNHEY and CDR2 SMNVEV (reference sequence). The CDR3 length is 13 residues. Deletions cut 6 bases from V and 6 bases from J, with 14 bases between. This CDR3 reads CASSPGQYDGYTF. CDR3 DNA sequence: TGTGCCAGCAGCCCTGGGCAATACGATGGCTACACCTTC.

This clone was seen once. The J gene is TRBJ2-7, the V gene TRBV20-1, with D uncertain. The germline V gene has CDR1 DFQATT and CDR2 SNEGSKA (reference sequence). The CDR3 length is 11 residues. Trimming pared 5 bases from V and 4 bases from J, leaving 9 bases between. The CDR3 DNA follows: TGCAGTGCTGGCGACACGTACGAGCAGTACTTC. Amino acid sequence: CSAGDTYEQYF.

This clone has a handful of counts. This specimen includes other DNA sequences encoding the same CDR3. The chain couples TRBV5-1 to TRBJ2-7, with D unresolved. Germline V gives CDR1 SGHRS, CDR2 YFSETQ. The CDR3 extends over 11 amino acids. V shed 0 bases and J shed 4 bases, with 2 bases lying between them. CDR3 region: CASSLGYEQYF. The DNA for the CDR3 is TGCGCCAGCAGCTTGGGGTACGAGCAGTACTTC.

V is TRBV5-1 and J is TRBJ2-3; possibly TRBD1 or TRBD2 for D (6 bases each). V shed 1 base and J shed 4 bases, with 13 bases lying between them. This CDR3 has 15 amino acids. CDR1 is SGHRS and CDR2 is YFSETQ in the germline V gene. The CDR3 reads CASSLNREVADTQYF. For the CDR3, the DNA is TGCGCCAGCAGCTTGAACAGGGAGGTCGCAGATACGCAGTATTTT. The full variable domain, with the rest looked up from reference TRBV5-1 and TRBJ2-3, is KAGVTQTPRYLIKTRGQQVTLSCSPISGHRSVSWYQQTPGQGLQFLFEYFSETQRNKGNFPGRFSGRQFSNSRSEMNVSTLELGDSALYLCASSLNREVADTQYFGPGTRLTVL.

The gene calls are TRBV9 and TRBJ1-2, with D tentatively TRBD1 (5 bases). The CDR3 totals 14 residues. In germline, CDR1 is SGDLS, CDR2 YYNGEE. Trimming cost V 0 bases and J 4 bases, with 10 bases left between them. The CDR3 region is CASSVGGLTYGYTF. The CDR3 DNA reads as TGTGCCAGCAGCGTAGGGGGGTTAACCTATGGCTACACCTTC.

CDR3 protein: CASSYRDRGSYTF. The CDR3, as DNA: TGTGCCAGCAGCTACCGGGACAGGGGTAGCTACACCTTC. V is TRBV28 and J is TRBJ1-2, with 10 bases that match TRBD1. In germline, CDR1 is MDHEN, CDR2 SYDVKM. This CDR3 contains 13 residues. V lost 6 bases and J lost 9; bases outside the gene matches: 7.

CDR3: CASSLGRNEKLFF. CDR3 DNA sequence: TGTGCCAGCAGCTTGGGACGTAATGAAAAACTGTTTTTT. V is TRBV5-4 and J is TRBJ1-4; D gene ambiguous. CDR1 is SGHNT and CDR2 is YYREEE in the germline V gene (reference sequence). This CDR3 is built from 13 residues. Trimming removed 0 bases from V and 4 bases from J, with 4 bases in between.

This sequence joins TRBV5-1 and TRBJ2-2; possibly TRBD1 for D (6 bases). This CDR3 has 15 residues. V was clipped by 4 bases and J by 1 base, with 11 bases between them. Germline V CDR1 and CDR2: SGHRS, YFSETQ. In nucleotides, the CDR3 is TGCGCCAGCAGCGGAAGGACAGAGAACACCGGGGAGCTGTTTTTT. Translating gives CASSGRTENTGELFF.

CDR3 protein: CASSLAPDRGGTGELFF. Here the CDR3 DNA reads TGCGCCAGCAGCTTGGCCCCGGACAGGGGTGGTACCGGGGAGCTGTTTTTT. The chain is built from TRBV5-1 and TRBJ2-2; 9 positions agree with TRBD1. The CDR3 contains 17 residues. The V segment lost 0 bases and the J segment 5 bases; nucleotides outside the gene matches: 8. CDR1 is SGHRS and CDR2 is YFSETQ in the germline V gene.

The V gene is TRBV30, the J gene TRBJ1-2, with 12 bases identical to TRBD1. The CDR3 has 18 amino acids. Trimming at V came to 0 bases and at J to 6 bases, leaving 14 bases not matched to a gene. CDR1 and CDR2 (germline): GTSNPN, SVGIG (reference sequence). The CDR3 DNA reads TGTGCCTGGAGTGTACTGCGAGGGACAGGGGGCAGTCCAGATGGCTACACCTTC. This encodes CAWSVLRGTGGSPDGYTF.

This clone appeared a single time. This rearrangement joins TRBV5-6 to TRBJ2-1, with 10 bases matching TRBD1. The CDR3 length is 16 residues. Germline CDR1 SGHDT, CDR2 YYEEEE. J gave up 5 bases and V 4 bases, and 9 bases lay outside the gene matches. The chain's CDR3 is CASSRPGTGAHNEQFF. CDR3 nucleotide sequence: TGTGCCAGCAGCAGACCCGGGACAGGGGCGCACAATGAGCAGTTCTTC. The complete variable domain, with remaining parts taken from reference TRBV5-6 and TRBJ2-1, reads DAGVTQSPTHLIKTRGQQVTLRCSPKSGHDTVSWYQQALGQGPQFIFQYYEEEERQRGNFPDRFSGHQFPNYSSELNVNALLLGDSALYLCASSRPGTGAHNEQFFGPGTRLTVL.

The chain joins TRBV5-1 to TRBJ2-1, with 10 bases that match TRBD2. There are 17 residues in the CDR3. The V gene's germline CDR1 is SGHRS and CDR2 YFSETQ. J gave up 8 bases and V 0 bases, and 11 bases lay outside the gene matches. CDR3: CASSLELAGGGADEQFF. In DNA form, the CDR3 reads TGCGCCAGCAGCTTGGAATTAGCGGGAGGTGGGGCCGATGAGCAGTTCTTC.

This sequence joins TRBV28 and TRBJ2-7; D gene ambiguous. There are 13 residues in the CDR3. The germline gives CDR1 MDHEN, CDR2 SYDVKM. Trimming took off 4 bases at V and 3 bases at J, with 10 bases between the two ends. CDR3 nucleotides: TGTGCCAGCAGTTCCATCTTTCTCTACGAGCAGTACTTC. Its translation is CASSSIFLYEQYF.

The chain recombines TRBV4-1 with TRBJ2-1, with 8 bases identical to TRBD2. Looked up from germline, CDR1 is MGHRA and CDR2 is YSYEKL. CDR3 size: 15 residues. The trim removed 1 base at V and 9 bases at J, leaving 8 bases unmatched. In DNA form, the CDR3 reads TGCGCCAGCAGCCAAGGTGTAGTCCGGGAGGGTGAGCAGTTCTTC. Encoded protein: CASSQGVVREGEQFF.

The chain carries TRBV11-2 and TRBJ1-3; unclear D gene. Germline loops: CDR1 SGHAT, CDR2 FQNNGV. The CDR3 totals 12 residues. V was shortened by 8 bases and J by 3 bases, with 8 bases between the two germline ends. As DNA, the CDR3 is TGTGCCAGCTGGGGAGGTGGAAACACCATATATTTT. Its translation is CASWGGGNTIYF.

The chain is built from TRBV28 and TRBJ1-1; TRBD1 might be the D (6 bases). CDR1 is MDHEN and CDR2 is SYDVKM in the germline V gene. Trimming shortened V by 10 bases and J by 5 bases, and 14 bases separated the two germline ends. The CDR3 contains 12 residues. CDR3 residues: CATLDSKTEAFF. The DNA of the CDR3 is TGTGCCACCCTGGACAGTAAGACTGAAGCTTTCTTT.

This clone was recorded once. V gene TRBV23-1 combines with J gene TRBJ2-7; a possible D gene is TRBD1 (6 bases). TRBV23-1 is reported as an ORF; its role is uncertain. V was trimmed by 6 bases and J by 2 bases, leaving 11 bases between them. The CDR3 spans 13 residues. The CDR3 nucleotides read TGCGCCAGCAGGTTACAGGGAACCTACGAGCAGTACTTC. Protein product: CASRLQGTYEQYF.

This clone was counted many times. The J gene is TRBJ1-1, the V gene TRBV7-9; no reliable D call. With 5 bases removed from V and 1 base from J, the gap between germline ends came to 14 bases. This CDR3 is 15 amino acids long. Germline values: CDR1 SEHNR, CDR2 FQNEAQ (reference sequence). CDR3 nucleotide sequence: TGTGCCAGCAGCCTCCATCTGGCCTCGAACACTGAAGCTTTCTTT. Residues: CASSLHLASNTEAFF.

The V gene is TRBV18, the J gene TRBJ1-1; no clear D. Germline CDR1 and CDR2: KGHSH and LQKENI. V was clipped by 6 bases and J by 0 bases, with 8 bases between them. CDR3 size: 13 residues. The CDR3: CASSPLLNTEAFF. The CDR3 DNA reads as TGTGCCAGCTCTCCCCTGTTGAACACTGAAGCTTTCTTT.

The chain joins TRBV30 to TRBJ2-5, with D perhaps matching TRBD1 (5 bases). CDR1 is GTSNPN, CDR2 SVGIG, per germline (reference sequence). The V gene lost 4 bases and the J gene lost 5 bases, with 14 bases spanning the gap. The CDR3 contains 13 residues. The CDR3 DNA is TGTGCCTGGATCGGTCAGGGCATGGAGACCCAGTACTTC. Encoded protein: CAWIGQGMETQYF.

The V call is TRBV9, the J call TRBJ2-6; no clear D. Between the trimmed V and J ends, which lost 3 bases and 4 bases, there was a span of 11 bases. CDR1 is SGDLS, CDR2 YYNGEE, per germline. This CDR3 region has 15 residues. The CDR3 DNA reads as TGTGCCAGCAGCGCCCCAGGCGCGGGGGCCAACGTCCTGACTTTC. As protein: CASSAPGAGANVLTF.

Only one count was recorded for this clone. The V call is TRBV30, the J call TRBJ2-3; 11 nucleotides line up with TRBD2. Germline values: CDR1 GTSNPN, CDR2 SVGIG (reference sequence). This CDR3 has 16 amino acids. Trimming at V came to 4 bases and at J to 2 bases, leaving 8 bases not matched to a gene. Here the CDR3 DNA reads TGTGCCTGGACCCTAGGGACTAGCGGATCCACAGATACGCAGTATTTT. It yields the protein CAWTLGTSGSTDTQYF.

V and J are TRBV29-1 and TRBJ1-3; D unclear. Germline V gives CDR1 SQVTM, CDR2 ANQGSEA. The CDR3 length is 12 residues. Trimming took 5 bases from V and 0 from J, leaving 5 bases between them. The chain's CDR3 is CSVKSSGNTIYF. The CDR3 DNA reads TGCAGCGTTAAGAGCTCTGGAAACACCATATATTTT.

Remarks on this clone: A read error may produce the germline difference seen at one junction end. This chain uses TRBV20-1 with TRBJ2-7, with D perhaps TRBD1 or TRBD2 (5 bases each). The CDR3 loop spans 11 amino acids. CDR1 is DFQATT and CDR2 is SNEGSKA in the germline V gene (reference sequence). CDR3 DNA sequence: TGCAGTGCTAGAGATTCCGGGACCCCAAACTTC. Translation: CSARDSGTPNF.

The chain employs TRBV9 and TRBJ2-2; 8 nucleotides agree with TRBD2. The CDR3 has 16 amino acids. Germline values: CDR1 SGDLS, CDR2 YYNGEE. V shed 0 bases and J 6 bases; nucleotides not matched to a gene: 7. This CDR3 is CASSVGREGLAGELFF. CDR3 coding DNA: TGTGCCAGCAGCGTAGGTCGGGAGGGCCTTGCCGGGGAGCTGTTTTTT.

About this clone: Its ends do not fully match the called genes, so a read error is possible. The V gene is TRBV19, the J gene TRBJ2-7, with D possibly matching TRBD2 (5 bases). CDR3 length equals 11 residues. Per germline, CDR1 LNHDA and CDR2 SQIVND (reference sequence). The CDR3 sequence is CASGDFYEQYF. The CDR3 DNA reads TGCGCATCCGGGGATTTCTACGAGCAGTACTTC.

In its sample, this clone was seen once. The chain recombines TRBV27 with TRBJ2-3; D call uncertain. Germline CDR1 is MNHEY and CDR2 is SMNVEV (reference sequence). The CDR3 sequence is 14 residues long. V lost 5 bases to trimming and J lost 2 bases, with 11 bases between them. The CDR3 reads CASSTTYNTDTQYF. In nucleotides, the CDR3 is TGTGCCAGCAGTACTACATATAACACAGATACGCAGTATTTT.

V and J are TRBV5-5 and TRBJ1-5; 9 bases match TRBD1. Germline CDR1 SGHKS, CDR2 YYEKEE (reference sequence). Trimming took 7 bases from V and 5 from J; bases not matched to a gene: 10. CDR3 length equals 15 residues. The CDR3 DNA sequence: TGTGCCAGCCAATCGACAGGGGGGGCCCATCAGCCCCAGCATTTT. This codes for CASQSTGGAHQPQHF. Together with reference TRBV5-5 and TRBJ1-5, the CDR3 gives the full variable domain: DAGVTQSPTHLIKTRGQQVTLRCSPISGHKSVSWYQQVLGQGPQFIFQYYEKEERGRGNFPDRFSARQFPNYSSELNVNALLLGDSALYLCASQSTGGAHQPQHFGDGTRLSIL.